Below are 5 T cell receptor beta chains sequenced from a single sample in a study of cytomegalovirus exposure and HLA in healthy donors. The study ran its PCR with 60 Vbeta and 13 Jbeta primers. TCRdb's table, derived via immunoSEQ multiplex PCR, lists solely in-frame clones and lacks some. The sample has 95,000 to 150,000 clones; 77% are singletons. Sequencing was performed on PBMCs. Receptor source: a human donor in good health.

This rearrangement joins TRBV19 to TRBJ2-3; 10 positions match TRBD2. The CDR3 extends over 17 amino acids. CDR1 and CDR2 from the germline V gene are LNHDA and SQIVND (reference sequence). J lost 4 bases, V lost 5 bases, and 12 bases had no gene match. The CDR3 here is CASSPRWLAGVADTQYF. In nucleotides, the CDR3 is TGTGCCAGTAGTCCTCGGTGGCTAGCGGGAGTAGCAGATACGCAGTATTTT.

CDR3 amino acids: CASSLETGRVGYTF. In DNA form, the CDR3 reads TGCGCCAGCAGCTTGGAAACAGGACGTGTTGGGTACACCTTC. The chain links TRBV5-1 to TRBJ1-2; the D gene is possibly TRBD1 (5 bases). There are 14 residues in the CDR3. Trimming cost V 0 bases and J 11 bases, with 17 bases left between them. Germline V CDR1 and CDR2: SGHRS, YFSETQ.

This clone occurred a few times. The chain recombines TRBV30 with TRBJ2-7; TRBD1 aligns across 9 bases. The CDR3 has 15 residues. V lost 0 bases, J lost 5 bases, and 8 bases stayed unmatched. Germline V gene lookup returns CDR1 GTSNPN and CDR2 SVGIG (reference sequence). In nucleotides, the CDR3 is TGTGCCTGGAGTGTGCGGCCGGGACAGGGTAACGAGCAGTACTTC. Residues: CAWSVRPGQGNEQYF.

The rearrangement links TRBV27 to TRBJ2-1; no reliable D call. Germline V gives CDR1 MNHEY, CDR2 SMNVEV (reference sequence). The CDR3 runs to 12 residues. Trimming pared 6 bases from V and 3 bases from J, leaving 6 bases between. The CDR3 region has the DNA TGTGCCAGCAGCCCCAACTACAATGAGCAGTTCTTC. As protein: CASSPNYNEQFF.

The gene calls are TRBV11-2 and TRBJ2-1; D possibly corresponds to TRBD2 (7 bases). Germline assignment: CDR1 SGHAT and CDR2 FQNNGV. With 5 bases removed from V and 4 bases from J, the gap between germline ends came to 18 bases. This CDR3 comprises 16 residues. The CDR3: CASSLPGGQAYNEQFF. CDR3 bases: TGTGCCAGCAGCCTTCCCGGGGGGCAAGCTTACAATGAGCAGTTCTTC.